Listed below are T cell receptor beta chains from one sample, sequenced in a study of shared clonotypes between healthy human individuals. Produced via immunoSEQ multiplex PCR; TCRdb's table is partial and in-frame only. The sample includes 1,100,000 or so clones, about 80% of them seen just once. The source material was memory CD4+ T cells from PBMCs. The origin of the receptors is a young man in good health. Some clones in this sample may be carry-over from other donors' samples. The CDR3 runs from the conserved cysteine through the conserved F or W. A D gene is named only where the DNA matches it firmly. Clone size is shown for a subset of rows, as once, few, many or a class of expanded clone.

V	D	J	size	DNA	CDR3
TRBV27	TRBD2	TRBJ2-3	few	TGTGCCAGCAGCTCCGGACTAGCGGCTAGCACAGATACGCAGTATTTT	CASSSGLAASTDTQYF
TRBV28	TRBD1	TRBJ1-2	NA	TGTGCCAGCAGTTTTGCTTCTGTGACAGGGCGGATGGGCTACACCTTC	CASSFASVTGRMGYTF
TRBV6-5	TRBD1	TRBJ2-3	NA	TGTGCCAGCAGTTGGACAGGAGACTGGGATACGCAGTATTTT	CASSWTGDWDTQYF
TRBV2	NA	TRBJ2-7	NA	TGTGCCAGCTATTACTTCGGCGTCAAGCAGTACTTC	CASYYFGVKQYF
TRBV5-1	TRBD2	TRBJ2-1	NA	TGCGCCAGCAGCCCGGGACTAGCGGGAGGTTATGAGCAGTTCTTC	CASSPGLAGGYEQFF
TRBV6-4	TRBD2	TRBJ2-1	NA	TGTGCCAGCAGTGTTCAGCCTAGCGGGAGCTCCTACAATGAGCAGTTCTTC	CASSVQPSGSSYNEQFF
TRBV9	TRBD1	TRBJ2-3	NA	TGTGCCAGCAGCGACCGACAGGGGTACACAGATACGCAGTATTTT	CASSDRQGYTDTQYF
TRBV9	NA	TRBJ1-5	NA	TGTGCCAGCAGCGCACTAACCACAGAAGGCTATAGCAATCAGCCCCAGCATTTT	CASSALTTEGYSNQPQHF
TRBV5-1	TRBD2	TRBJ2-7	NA	TGCGCCAGCAGCTTGATCGTTTCGGGCGGGAGACGGGGAGAGCAGTACTTC	CASSLIVSGGRRGEQYF
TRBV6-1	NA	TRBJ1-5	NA	TGTGCCAGCAGTGAACGAGGCAGAAGCAATCAGCCCCAGCATTTT	CASSERGRSNQPQHF
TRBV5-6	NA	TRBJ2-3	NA	TGTGCCAGCAGCTTAGGGGGCACAGATACGCAGTATTTT	CASSLGGTDTQYF
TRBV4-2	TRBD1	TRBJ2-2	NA	TGTGCCAGCAGCCCGCAGCCCGGGACAGACACCGGGGAGCTGTTTTTT	CASSPQPGTDTGELFF
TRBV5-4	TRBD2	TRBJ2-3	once	TGTGCCAGCAGCTTCGGACTAGCGGGAGACGATACGCAGTATTTT	CASSFGLAGDDTQYF
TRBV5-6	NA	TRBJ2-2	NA	TGTGCCAGCACTAACTCCCCGGGGGTGGACGGGGAGCTGTTTTTT	CASTNSPGVDGELFF
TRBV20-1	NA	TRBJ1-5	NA	TGCAGTGCTAGAAGGGGGCAGCCCCAGCATTTT	CSARRGQPQHF
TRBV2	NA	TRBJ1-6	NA	TGTGCCAGCAGTGAAGGACCAAGTCGCGGGCTGATTTGGGATAATTCACCCCTCCACTTT	CASSEGPSRGLIWDNSPLHF
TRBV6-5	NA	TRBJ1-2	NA	TGTGCCAGCAGTGAACAGTCAAACTATGGCTACACCTTC	CASSEQSNYGYTF
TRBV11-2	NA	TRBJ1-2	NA	TGTGCCAGCAGCCCCCGACAAGGAAACTATGGCTACACCTTC	CASSPRQGNYGYTF
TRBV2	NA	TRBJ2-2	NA	TGTGCCAGCAAGATGCCCGGGAGCCCGAACACCGGGGAGCTGTTTTTT	CASKMPGSPNTGELFF
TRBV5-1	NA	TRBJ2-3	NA	TGCGCCAGCAGCTTGGATGGCAGGGGAGAGGGCACGCAGTATTTT	CASSLDGRGEGTQYF
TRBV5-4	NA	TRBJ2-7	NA	TGTGCCAGCAGCTTGGGTGTAGGGGGAAGTCGCGAGCAGTACTTC	CASSLGVGGSREQYF
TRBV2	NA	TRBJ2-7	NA	TGTGCCAGCAGTGACACCCAAATGACAGGGACTAATGAGCAGTACTTC	CASSDTQMTGTNEQYF
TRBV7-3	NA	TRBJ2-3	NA	TGTGCCAGCAGAAAAAGGAGCACAGATACGCAGTATTTT	CASRKRSTDTQYF
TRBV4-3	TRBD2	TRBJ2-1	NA	TGCGCCAGCAGCCAAGAGGGTCTAGCGGGAGGGGAAGAGCAGTTCTTC	CASSQEGLAGGEEQFF
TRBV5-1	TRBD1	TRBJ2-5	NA	TGCGCCAGCAGATATGGGACAGCCAAGGAGACCCAGTACTTC	CASRYGTAKETQYF
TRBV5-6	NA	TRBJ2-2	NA	TGTGCCAGCAGCTTGGTTCCGGCCGGGGGCCACACCGGGGAGCTGTTTTTT	CASSLVPAGGHTGELFF
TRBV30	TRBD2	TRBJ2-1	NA	TGTGCCTGGGCTCGTAGCGGGAGGGTGGTTGAGCAGTTCTTC	CAWARSGRVVEQFF
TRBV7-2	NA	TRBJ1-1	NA	TGTGCCAGCAGCTTAGCGGCTGGGGGCCCTGAAGCTTTCTTT	CASSLAAGGPEAFF
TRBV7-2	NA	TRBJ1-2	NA	TGTGCCAGCAGCCAAACAGGGTCGCGGGGCTATGGCTACACCTTC	CASSQTGSRGYGYTF
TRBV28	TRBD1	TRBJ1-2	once	TGTGCCAGCAGTTTGCCCGGGACAGATAACTATGGCTACACCTTC	CASSLPGTDNYGYTF
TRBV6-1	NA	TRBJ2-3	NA	TGTGCCAGCCGATCGGCTGCCGCCGATACGCAGTATTTT	CASRSAAADTQYF
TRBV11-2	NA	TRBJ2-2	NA	TGTGCCAGCAGCCCATCCACCGGGGAGCTGTTTTTT	CASSPSTGELFF
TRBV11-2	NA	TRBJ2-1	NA	TGTGCCAGCAGCTTGGACCTAGGGGACGAGCAGTTCTTC	CASSLDLGDEQFF
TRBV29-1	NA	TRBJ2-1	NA	TGCAGCGTCGCCCCCCAGGGCGATGAGCAGTTCTTC	CSVAPQGDEQFF
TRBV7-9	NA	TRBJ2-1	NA	TGTGCCAGCAGTGCCCCCGGGACGCCCTACAATGAGCAGTTCTTC	CASSAPGTPYNEQFF
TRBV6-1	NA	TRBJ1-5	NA	TGTGCCAGCAGTGAGTGGACGGAGACTTATCAGCCCCAGCATTTT	CASSEWTETYQPQHF
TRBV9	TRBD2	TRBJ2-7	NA	TGTGCCAGCAGCCCTGCGACTAGCGGGTTGTCTAAGGAGCAGTACTTC	CASSPATSGLSKEQYF
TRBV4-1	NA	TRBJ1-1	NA	TGCGCCAGCAGCCAAGATGTGACAGCTGAAGCTTTCTTT	CASSQDVTAEAFF
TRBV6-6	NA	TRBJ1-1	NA	TGTGCCAGCACCAAATCCAGGGACTACACTGAAGCTTTCTTT	CASTKSRDYTEAFF
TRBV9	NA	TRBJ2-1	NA	TGTGCCAGCAGCGTACAGGCAGGGCGATACAATGAGCAGTTCTTC	CASSVQAGRYNEQFF
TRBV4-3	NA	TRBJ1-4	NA	TGCGCCAGCAGCCAAGCCAGGGGTCGCAATGAAAAACTGTTTTTT	CASSQARGRNEKLFF
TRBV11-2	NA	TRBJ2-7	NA	TGTGCCAGCAGCTTACTAGGAATGGGGAGCGAGCAGTACTTC	CASSLLGMGSEQYF
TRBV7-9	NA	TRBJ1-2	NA	TGTGCCAGCAGCGTAGGAGGGTTTCAGATTTTTGGCTACACCTTC	CASSVGGFQIFGYTF
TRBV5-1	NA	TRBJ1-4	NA	TGCGCCAGCAGTTTTGGGTCGAATGAAAAACTGTTTTTT	CASSFGSNEKLFF